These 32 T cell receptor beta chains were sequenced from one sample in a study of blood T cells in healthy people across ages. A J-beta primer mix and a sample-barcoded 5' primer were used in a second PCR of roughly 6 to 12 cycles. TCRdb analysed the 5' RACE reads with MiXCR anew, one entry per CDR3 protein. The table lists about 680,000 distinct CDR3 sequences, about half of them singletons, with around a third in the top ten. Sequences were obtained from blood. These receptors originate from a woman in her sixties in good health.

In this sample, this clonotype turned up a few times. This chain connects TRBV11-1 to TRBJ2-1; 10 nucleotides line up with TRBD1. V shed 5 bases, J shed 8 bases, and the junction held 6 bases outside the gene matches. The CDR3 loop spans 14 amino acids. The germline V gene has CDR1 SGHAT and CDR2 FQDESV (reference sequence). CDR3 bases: TGTGCCAGCAGCACCCGGGACAGGGGCCATGAGCAGTTCTTC. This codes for CASSTRDRGHEQFF.

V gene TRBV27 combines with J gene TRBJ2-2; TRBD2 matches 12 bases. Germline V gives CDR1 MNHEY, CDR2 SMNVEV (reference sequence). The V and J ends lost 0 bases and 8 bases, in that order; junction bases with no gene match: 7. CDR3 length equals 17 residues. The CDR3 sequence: CASSLSEASGRAGELFF. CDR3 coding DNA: TGTGCCAGCAGTTTATCGGAGGCTAGCGGGAGGGCGGGGGAGCTGTTTTTT.

DNA of the CDR3: TGTGCCAGCAAAGACAGGACCAACCCCTACGAGCAGTACTTC. Protein product: CASKDRTNPYEQYF. The chain employs TRBV25-1 and TRBJ2-4; TRBD1 might be the D (6 bases). The better agreement between TRBJ2-7 and the DNA end casts doubt on the J call. The CDR3 has 14 residues. Looked up from germline, CDR1 is MGHDK and CDR2 is SYGVNS.

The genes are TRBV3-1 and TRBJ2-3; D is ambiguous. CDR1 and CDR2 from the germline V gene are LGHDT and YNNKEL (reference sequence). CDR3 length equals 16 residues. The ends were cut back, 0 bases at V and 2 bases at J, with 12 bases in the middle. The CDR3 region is CASSQDADWNTDTQYF. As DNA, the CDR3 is TGTGCCAGCAGCCAAGACGCCGATTGGAACACAGATACGCAGTATTTT.

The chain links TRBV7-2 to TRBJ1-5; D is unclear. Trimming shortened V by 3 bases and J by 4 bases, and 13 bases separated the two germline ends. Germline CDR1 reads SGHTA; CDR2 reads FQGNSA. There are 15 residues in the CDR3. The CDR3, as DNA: TGTGCCAGCAGCTTCGCTCCGGAGATAAATCAGCCCCAGCATTTT. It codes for CASSFAPEINQPQHF.

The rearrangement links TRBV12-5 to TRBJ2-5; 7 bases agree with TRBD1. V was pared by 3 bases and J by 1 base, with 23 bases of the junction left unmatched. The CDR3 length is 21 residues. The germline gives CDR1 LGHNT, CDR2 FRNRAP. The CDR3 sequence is CASGFPREDDVRDRTQETQYF. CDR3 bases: TGTGCTAGTGGTTTCCCAAGAGAAGACGACGTTAGGGACAGAACCCAAGAGACCCAGTACTTC.

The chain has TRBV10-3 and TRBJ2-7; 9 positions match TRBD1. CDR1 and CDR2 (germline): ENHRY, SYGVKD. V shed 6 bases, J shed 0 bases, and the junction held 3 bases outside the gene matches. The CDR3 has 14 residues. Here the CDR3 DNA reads TGTGCCATCAGCGACAGGGGGACCTCCTACGAGCAGTACTTC. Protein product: CAISDRGTSYEQYF.

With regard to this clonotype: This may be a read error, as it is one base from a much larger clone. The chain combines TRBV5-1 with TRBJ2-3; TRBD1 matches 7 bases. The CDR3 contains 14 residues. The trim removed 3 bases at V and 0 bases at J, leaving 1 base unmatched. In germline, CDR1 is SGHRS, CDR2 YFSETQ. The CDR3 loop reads CASSWGQSTDTQYF. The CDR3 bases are TGCGCCAGCAGCTGGGGACAGAGCACAGATACGCAGTATTTT. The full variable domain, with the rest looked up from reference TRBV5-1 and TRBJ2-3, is KAGVTQTPRYLIKTRGQQVTLSCSPISGHRSVSWYQQTPGQGLQFLFEYFSETQRNKGNFPGRFSGRQFSNSRSEMNVSTLELGDSALYLCASSWGQSTDTQYFGPGTRLTVL.

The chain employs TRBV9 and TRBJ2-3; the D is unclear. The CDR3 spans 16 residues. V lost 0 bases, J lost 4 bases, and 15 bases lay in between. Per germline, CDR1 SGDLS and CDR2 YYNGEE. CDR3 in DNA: TGTGCCAGCAGCGTAGAGGCTAGTTGGGTCCCAGATACGCAGTATTTT. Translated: CASSVEASWVPDTQYF.

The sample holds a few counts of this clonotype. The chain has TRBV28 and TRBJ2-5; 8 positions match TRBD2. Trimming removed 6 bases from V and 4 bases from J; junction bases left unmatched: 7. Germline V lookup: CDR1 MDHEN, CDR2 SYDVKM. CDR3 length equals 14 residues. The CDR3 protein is CASRLAGMGETQYF. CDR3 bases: TGTGCCAGCAGATTAGCGGGAATGGGAGAGACCCAGTACTTC.

CDR3 sequence (DNA): TGTGCCAGCACCTTAGACACTGAAGCTTTCTTT. Translated, it gives CASTLDTEAFF. The V gene is TRBV12-3 or TRBV12-4, the J gene TRBJ1-1; D is undetermined. The CDR3 consists of 11 residues. Trimming stripped 7 bases from V and 3 bases from J, with 6 bases between.

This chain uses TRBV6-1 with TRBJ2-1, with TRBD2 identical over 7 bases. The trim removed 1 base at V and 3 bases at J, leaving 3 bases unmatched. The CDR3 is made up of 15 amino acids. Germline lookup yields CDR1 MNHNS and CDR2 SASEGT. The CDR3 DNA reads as TGTGCCAGCAGTGAAGACAGCGGGATCTACAATGAGCAGTTCTTC. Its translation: CASSEDSGIYNEQFF.

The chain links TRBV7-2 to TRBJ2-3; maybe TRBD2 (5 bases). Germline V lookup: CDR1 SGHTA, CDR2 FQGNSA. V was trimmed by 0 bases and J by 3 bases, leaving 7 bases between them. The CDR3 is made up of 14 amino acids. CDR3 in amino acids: CASSLAAATDTQYF. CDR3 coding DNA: TGTGCCAGCAGCTTAGCAGCGGCTACAGATACGCAGTATTTT.

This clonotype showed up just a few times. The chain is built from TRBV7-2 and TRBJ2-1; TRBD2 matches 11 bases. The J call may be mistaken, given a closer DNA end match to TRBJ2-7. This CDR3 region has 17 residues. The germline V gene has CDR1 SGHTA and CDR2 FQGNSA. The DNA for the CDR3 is TGTGCCAGCAGCTCAAGGGGTAGCGGGAGGGGGTACAATGAGCAGTACTTC. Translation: CASSSRGSGRGYNEQYF.

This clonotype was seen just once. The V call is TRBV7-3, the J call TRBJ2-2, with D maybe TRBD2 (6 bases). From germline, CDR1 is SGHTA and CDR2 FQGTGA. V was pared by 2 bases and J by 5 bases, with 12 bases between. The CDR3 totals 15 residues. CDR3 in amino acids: CASSLPSDGTGELFF. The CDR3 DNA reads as TGTGCCAGCAGCTTACCTAGCGATGGGACCGGGGAGCTGTTTTTT.

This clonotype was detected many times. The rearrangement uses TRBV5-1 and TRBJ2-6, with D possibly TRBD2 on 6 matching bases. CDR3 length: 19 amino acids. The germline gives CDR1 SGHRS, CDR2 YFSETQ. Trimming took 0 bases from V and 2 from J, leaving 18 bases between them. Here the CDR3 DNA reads TGCGCCAGCAGCTTGGCCGGCGGAGGGAGTCTAGCTGGGGCCAACGTCCTGACTTTC. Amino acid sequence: CASSLAGGGSLAGANVLTF.

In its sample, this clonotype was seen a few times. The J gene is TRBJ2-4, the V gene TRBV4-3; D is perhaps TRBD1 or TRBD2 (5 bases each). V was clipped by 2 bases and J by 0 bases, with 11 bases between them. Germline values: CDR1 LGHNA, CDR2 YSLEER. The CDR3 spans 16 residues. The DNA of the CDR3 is TGCGCCAGCAGCCAACGGTTGGGGGTAGCCAAAAACATTCAGTACTTC. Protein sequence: CASSQRLGVAKNIQYF.

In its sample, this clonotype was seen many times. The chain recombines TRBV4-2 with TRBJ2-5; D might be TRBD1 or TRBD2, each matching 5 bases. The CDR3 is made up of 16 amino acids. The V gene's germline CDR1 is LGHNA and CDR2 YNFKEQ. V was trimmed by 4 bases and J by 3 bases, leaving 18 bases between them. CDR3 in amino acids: CASSRDPGLSEETQYF. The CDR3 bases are TGTGCCAGCAGCCGGGACCCCGGATTGTCAGAAGAGACCCAGTACTTC.

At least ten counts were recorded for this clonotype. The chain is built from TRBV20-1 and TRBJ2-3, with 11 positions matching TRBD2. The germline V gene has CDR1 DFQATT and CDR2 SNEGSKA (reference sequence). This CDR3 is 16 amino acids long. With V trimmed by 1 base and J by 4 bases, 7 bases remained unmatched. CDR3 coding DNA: TGCAGTGCTAGAGTCCTAGCGGGAGGTTTCCCAGATACGCAGTATTTT. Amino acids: CSARVLAGGFPDTQYF.

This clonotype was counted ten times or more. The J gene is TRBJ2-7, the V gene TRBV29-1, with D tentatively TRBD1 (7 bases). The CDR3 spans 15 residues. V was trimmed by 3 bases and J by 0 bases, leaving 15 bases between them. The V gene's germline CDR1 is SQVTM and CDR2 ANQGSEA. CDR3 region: CSVEGGQLGSYEQYF. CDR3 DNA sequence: TGCAGCGTTGAGGGGGGACAGCTGGGCTCCTACGAGCAGTACTTC.

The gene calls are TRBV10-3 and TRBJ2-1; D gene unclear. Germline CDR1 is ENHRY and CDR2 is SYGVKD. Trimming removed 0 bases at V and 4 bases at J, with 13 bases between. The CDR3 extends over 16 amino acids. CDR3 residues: CAISESGRAPYNEQFF. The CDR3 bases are TGTGCCATCAGTGAGTCGGGAAGGGCCCCATACAATGAGCAGTTCTTC.

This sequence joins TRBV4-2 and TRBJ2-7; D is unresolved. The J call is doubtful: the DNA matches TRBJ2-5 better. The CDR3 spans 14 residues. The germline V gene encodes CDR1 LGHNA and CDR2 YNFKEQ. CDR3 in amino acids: CASSQDFTRETQYF. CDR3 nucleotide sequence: TGTGCCAGCAGCCAAGATTTCACCCGGGAGACCCAGTACTTC.

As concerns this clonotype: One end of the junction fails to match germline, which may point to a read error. The CDR3 DNA follows: TGTGCCTGCAGCCAAGATGAGTTAGCCGGGGAGCTGTTTTTT. Residues: CACSQDELAGELFF. This chain joins TRBV14 and TRBJ2-2; D call uncertain. CDR1 and CDR2 from the germline V gene are SGHDN and FVKESK. This CDR3 has 14 amino acids.

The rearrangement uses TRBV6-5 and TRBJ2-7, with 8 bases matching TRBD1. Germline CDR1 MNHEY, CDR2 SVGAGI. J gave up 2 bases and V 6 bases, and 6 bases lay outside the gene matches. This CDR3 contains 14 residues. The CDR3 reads CASRKDRATYEQYF. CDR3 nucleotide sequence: TGTGCCAGCAGGAAGGACAGGGCCACCTACGAGCAGTACTTC.

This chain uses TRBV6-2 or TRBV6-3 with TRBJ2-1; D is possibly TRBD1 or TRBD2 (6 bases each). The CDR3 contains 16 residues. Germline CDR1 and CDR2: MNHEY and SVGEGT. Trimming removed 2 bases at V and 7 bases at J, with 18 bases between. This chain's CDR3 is CASSYPRGGHINEQFF. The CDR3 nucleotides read TGTGCCAGCAGTTACCCGAGAGGGGGGCACATTAATGAGCAGTTCTTC.

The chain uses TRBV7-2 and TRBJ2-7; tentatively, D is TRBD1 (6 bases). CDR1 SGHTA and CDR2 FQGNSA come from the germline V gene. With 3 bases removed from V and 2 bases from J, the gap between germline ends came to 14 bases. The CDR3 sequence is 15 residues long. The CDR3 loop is CASSFQGMETYEQYF. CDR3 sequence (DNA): TGTGCCAGCAGCTTTCAGGGGATGGAAACCTACGAGCAGTACTTC.

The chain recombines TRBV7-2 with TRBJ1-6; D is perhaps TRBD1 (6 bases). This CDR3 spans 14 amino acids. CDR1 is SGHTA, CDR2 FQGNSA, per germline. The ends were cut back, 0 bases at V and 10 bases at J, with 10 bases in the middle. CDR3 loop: CASSLAYRDSPLHF. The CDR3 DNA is TGTGCCAGCAGCTTAGCCTACAGGGACTCACCCCTCCACTTT.

The CDR3 DNA reads TGTGCCTGGAGTGTACTAGGGGCTAGCACAGATACGCAGTATTTT. Protein sequence: CAWSVLGASTDTQYF. The chain recombines TRBV30 with TRBJ2-3; D may correspond to TRBD1 or TRBD2 (5 bases each). CDR3 length: 15 amino acids. Germline lookup yields CDR1 GTSNPN and CDR2 SVGIG (reference sequence). V was trimmed by 0 bases and J by 0 bases, leaving 10 bases between them. Full variable domain (remainder filled in from reference TRBV30 and TRBJ2-3): SQTIHQWPATLVQPVGSPLSLECTVEGTSNPNLYWYRQAAGRGLQLLFYSVGIGQISSEVPQNLSASRPQDRQFILSSKKLLLSDSGFYLCAWSVLGASTDTQYFGPGTRLTVL.

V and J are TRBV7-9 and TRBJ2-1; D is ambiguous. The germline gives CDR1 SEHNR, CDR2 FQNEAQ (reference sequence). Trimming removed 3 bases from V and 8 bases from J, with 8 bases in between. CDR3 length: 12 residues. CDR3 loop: CASSFGGDEQFF. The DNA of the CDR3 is TGTGCCAGCAGCTTTGGCGGCGATGAGCAGTTCTTC. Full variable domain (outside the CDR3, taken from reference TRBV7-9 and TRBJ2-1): DTGVSQNPRHKITKRGQNVTFRCDPISEHNRLYWYRQTLGQGPEFLTYFQNEAQLEKSRLLSDRFSAERPKGSFSTLEIQRTEQGDSAMYLCASSFGGDEQFFGPGTRLTVL.

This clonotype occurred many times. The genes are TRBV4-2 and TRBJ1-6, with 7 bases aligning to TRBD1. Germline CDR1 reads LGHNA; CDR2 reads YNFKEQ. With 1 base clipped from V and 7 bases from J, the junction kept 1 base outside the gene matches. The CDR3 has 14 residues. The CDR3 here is CASSQVTGNSPLHF. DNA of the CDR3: TGTGCCAGCAGCCAAGTGACAGGGAATTCACCCCTCCACTTT.

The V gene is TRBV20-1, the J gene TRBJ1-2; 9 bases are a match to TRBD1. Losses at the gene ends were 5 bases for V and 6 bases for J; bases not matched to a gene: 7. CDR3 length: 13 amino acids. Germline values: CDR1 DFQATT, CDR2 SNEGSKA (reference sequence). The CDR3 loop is CSAPGTGSDGYTF. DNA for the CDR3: TGCAGTGCTCCCGGGACAGGGTCGGATGGCTACACCTTC.

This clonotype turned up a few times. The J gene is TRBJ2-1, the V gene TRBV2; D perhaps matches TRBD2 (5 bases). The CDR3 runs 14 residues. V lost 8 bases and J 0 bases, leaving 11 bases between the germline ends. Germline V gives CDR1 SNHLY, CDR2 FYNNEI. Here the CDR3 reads CASVRRSSYNEQFF. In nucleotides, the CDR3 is TGTGCCAGCGTCCGGAGGAGCTCCTACAATGAGCAGTTCTTC.